The present entry profiles one T cell receptor (beta chain) with its context. The record originates from a study of sequential checkpoint blockade in melanoma. Study-wide context: Patients were randomized 1:1 to nivolumab-then-ipilimumab or ipilimumab-then-nivolumab first-line. Each arm's sequence ended with maintenance nivolumab.

This CDR3 contains 14 residues. Germline CDR1 and CDR2: MNHEY and SMNVEV (reference sequence). V was trimmed by 6 bases and J by 5 bases, leaving 13 bases between them. Specified treatment: randomized to nivolumab then ipilimumab (arm A) or the reverse (arm B). None of the patients previously received DNA-damaging chemotherapy. Sorted cells were live CD3+CD8+, lacking CD19 and CD56, from PBMCs. Sequencing used immunoSEQ multiplex PCR; TCRdb keeps in-frame clones, though not all of them. Among tens of thousands of clones listed, 86% were seen once. The material was CD8+ T cells sorted from blood (inferred from file names), obtained from a patient given nivolumab and ipilimumab in sequence. The gene calls are TRBV27 and TRBJ2-2, with D perhaps TRBD2 (5 bases). The TCR was taken from a human donor with melanoma. The CDR3 region is CASSQLGETGELFF. CDR3 DNA sequence: TGTGCCAGCAGCCAACTCGGGGAAACCGGGGAGCTGTTTTTT.